This T cell receptor beta chain originates from a study of T cells in pancreatic ductal adenocarcinoma. Regarding the study as a whole: Tumors hold more CD45RO+ effector T cells, which may bias toward lower diversity. Blood clonality (approximately 0.07) did not differ significantly from tumor (roughly 0.1). This surgical cohort overrepresents the minority presenting with early-stage disease.

Selected pancreatic ductal adenocarcinoma patients had undergone surgery without neoadjuvant therapy. Germline CDR1 reads SGHRS; CDR2 reads YFSETQ. This CDR3 is built from 15 residues. The V end lost 0 bases, the J end lost 5 bases, and 14 bases lay between the germline ends. A note on this clone: Its specificity is not known.

The table came from immunoSEQ multiplex PCR; TCRdb's copy has only in-frame clones and leaves some out. The sample lists over 15,000 clones; around 91% were seen once. This chain uses TRBV5-1 with TRBJ2-5; D is unresolved. The source of this sequence is a human donor with pancreatic ductal adenocarcinoma. The sequenced sample consisted of PBMCs. The chain's CDR3 is CASSLAFVVAETQYF. CDR3 DNA sequence: TGCGCCAGCAGCTTGGCCTTTGTAGTGGCGGAGACCCAGTACTTC.